This T cell receptor (beta chain) was obtained from a study of cytomegalovirus exposure and HLA in healthy donors. Across the study: A previous analysis identified around 120 million unique TCR beta sequences derived from around 200 million T cells.

Use of 60 Vbeta and 13 Jbeta primers characterized the PCR. Profiled with immunoSEQ multiplex PCR; TCRdb holds only in-frame clones, not every one. The sample has 150,000 or so clones, around 80% seen once. Sequenced material: PBMCs. This clonotype was sampled from a woman aged 40 to 55 in good health and CMV-seropositive.

The CDR3 reads CASSHPPPGLAGRGPYEQYF. The CDR3 DNA follows: TGTGCCAGCAGCCACCCTCCCCCGGGGCTAGCGGGAAGGGGGCCCTACGAGCAGTACTTC. The chain joins TRBV14 to TRBJ2-7, with TRBD2 matching over 9 bases. Germline CDR1 is SGHDN and CDR2 is FVKESK. The V segment lost 3 bases and the J segment 2 bases; nucleotides outside the gene matches: 20. There are 20 residues in the CDR3.